Listed below are T cell receptor beta chains from one sample, sequenced in a study of T cell responses to AZD1222 COVID-19 vaccine. TCRdb keeps only in-frame clones here, not all; method: immunoSEQ multiplex PCR. The sample includes tens of thousands of clones, approximately 80% of them seen just once. The specimen comprised peripheral blood, sampled on day 0 of AZD1222 vaccination. The receptors shown here come from an adult in good health. CDR3s include the opening cysteine and the closing phenylalanine or tryptophan. D genes are given only for firm matches.

TRBV12-3/TRBV12-4	TRBJ1-1	.	TGTGCCAGCAGTTTCTTTGACACTGAAGCTTTCTTT	CASSFFDTEAFF
TRBV24-1	TRBJ1-2	.	TGTGCCACCAGTGATTCACTCCAAGGAGGTCCATATGGCTACACCTTC	CATSDSLQGGPYGYTF
TRBV3-1/TRBV3-2	TRBJ2-4	.	TGTGCCAGCAGCCAAGAACCGGGGCCTCTAGCCAAAAACATTCAGTACTTC	CASSQEPGPLAKNIQYF
TRBV2	TRBJ1-4	.	TGTGCCAGTAGTGGACAGACAACTAATGAAAAACTGTTTTTT	CASSGQTTNEKLFF
TRBV11-3	TRBJ1-6	.	TGTGCCAGCTCCCTCGGCGGTTCACCCCTCCACTTT	CASSLGGSPLHF
TRBV7-9	TRBJ2-7	TRBD1	TGTGCCAGCACCGGGATGGACAGGACCCCCCAGTACTTC	CASTGMDRTPQYF
TRBV11-3	TRBJ1-1	TRBD1	TGTGCCAGCAGCTTAGGGACAGGGGGCAGTCTTGGGACTGAAGCTTTCTTT	CASSLGTGGSLGTEAFF
TRBV5-4	TRBJ2-1	.	TGTGCCAGCAGCTTGCAGGGTGGATCCTACAATGAGCAGTTCTTC	CASSLQGGSYNEQFF
TRBV29-1	TRBJ2-2	.	TGCAGCGTAGACCTACAGGGCACCGGGGAGCTGTTTTTT	CSVDLQGTGELFF
TRBV5-1	TRBJ2-7	TRBD1	TGCGCCAGCAGCCTCTGGGACAGGGGAGGGACCTACGAGCAGTACTTC	CASSLWDRGGTYEQYF